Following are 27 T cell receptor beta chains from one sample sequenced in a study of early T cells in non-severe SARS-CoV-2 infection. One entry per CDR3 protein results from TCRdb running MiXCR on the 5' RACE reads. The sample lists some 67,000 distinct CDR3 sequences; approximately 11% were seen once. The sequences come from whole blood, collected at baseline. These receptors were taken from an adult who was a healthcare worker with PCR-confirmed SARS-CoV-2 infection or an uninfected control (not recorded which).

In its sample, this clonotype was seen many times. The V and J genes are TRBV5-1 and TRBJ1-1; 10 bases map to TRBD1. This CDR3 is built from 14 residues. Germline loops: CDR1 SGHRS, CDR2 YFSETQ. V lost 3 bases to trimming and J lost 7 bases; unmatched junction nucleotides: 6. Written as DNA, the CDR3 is TGCGCCAGCAGCTGGACAGGGGGATACTATGAAGCTTTCTTT. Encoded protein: CASSWTGGYYEAFF.

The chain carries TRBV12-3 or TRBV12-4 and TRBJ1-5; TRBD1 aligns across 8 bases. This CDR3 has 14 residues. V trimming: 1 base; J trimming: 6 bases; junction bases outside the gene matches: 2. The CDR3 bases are TGTGCCAGCAGTTTAGGGCAGGGGGCTCAGCCCCAGCATTTT. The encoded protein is CASSLGQGAQPQHF.

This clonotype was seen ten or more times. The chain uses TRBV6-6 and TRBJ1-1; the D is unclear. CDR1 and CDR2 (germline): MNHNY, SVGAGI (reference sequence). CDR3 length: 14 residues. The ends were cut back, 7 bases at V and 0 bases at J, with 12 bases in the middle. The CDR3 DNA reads TGTGCCAGCACCCCCCCAGGCCTGAACACTGAAGCTTTCTTT. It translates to CASTPPGLNTEAFF.

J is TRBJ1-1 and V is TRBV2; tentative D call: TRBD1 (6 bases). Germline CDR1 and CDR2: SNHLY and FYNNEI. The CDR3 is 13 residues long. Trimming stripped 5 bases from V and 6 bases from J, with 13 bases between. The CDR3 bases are TGTGCCAGCAGTCAGGACAGCTGGTCTGAAGCTTTCTTT. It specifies CASSQDSWSEAFF.

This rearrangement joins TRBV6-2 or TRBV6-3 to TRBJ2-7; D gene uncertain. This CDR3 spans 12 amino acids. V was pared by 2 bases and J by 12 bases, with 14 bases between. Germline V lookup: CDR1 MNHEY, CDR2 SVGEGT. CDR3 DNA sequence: TGTGCCAGCAGTTACGAGTGGACGTTGGGGTACTTC. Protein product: CASSYEWTLGYF.

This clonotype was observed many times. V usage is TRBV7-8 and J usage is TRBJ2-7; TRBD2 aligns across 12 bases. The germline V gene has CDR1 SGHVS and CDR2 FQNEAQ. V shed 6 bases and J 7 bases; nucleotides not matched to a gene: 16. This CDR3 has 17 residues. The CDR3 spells CASSYLSSGRAAGEQYF. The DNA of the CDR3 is TGTGCCAGCAGTTACTTGTCTAGCGGGAGGGCCGCGGGTGAGCAGTACTTC.

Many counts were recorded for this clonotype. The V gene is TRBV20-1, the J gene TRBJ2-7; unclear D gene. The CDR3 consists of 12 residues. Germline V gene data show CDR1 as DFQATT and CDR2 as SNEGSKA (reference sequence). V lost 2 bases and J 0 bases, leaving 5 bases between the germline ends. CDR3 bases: TGCAGTGCTAGAAAGGCCTCCTACGAGCAGTACTTC. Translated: CSARKASYEQYF.

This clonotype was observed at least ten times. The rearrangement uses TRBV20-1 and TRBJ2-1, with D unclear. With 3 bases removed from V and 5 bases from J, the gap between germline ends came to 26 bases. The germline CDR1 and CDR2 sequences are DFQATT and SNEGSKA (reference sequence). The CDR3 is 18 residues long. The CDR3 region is CSASPSSDSSNKHNEQFF. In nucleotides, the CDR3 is TGCAGTGCTAGCCCCTCCTCCGATTCTTCTAATAAACACAATGAGCAGTTCTTC.

CDR3 in amino acids: CASRYGTSGPSGQFF. The CDR3 nucleotides read TGTGCCAGCAGGTACGGGACTAGCGGCCCCTCGGGGCAGTTCTTC. The chain joins TRBV6-6 to TRBJ2-1, with TRBD2 matching over 11 bases. Germline V gives CDR1 MNHNY, CDR2 SVGAGI (reference sequence). The J segment lost 12 bases and the V segment lost 6 bases, leaving 13 bases of the junction unmatched. The CDR3 contains 15 residues.

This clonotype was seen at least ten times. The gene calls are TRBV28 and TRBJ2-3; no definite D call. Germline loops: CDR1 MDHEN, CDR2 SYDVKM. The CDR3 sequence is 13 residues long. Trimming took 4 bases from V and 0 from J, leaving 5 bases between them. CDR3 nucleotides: TGTGCCAGCAGTTCGGACAGCACAGATACGCAGTATTTT. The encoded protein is CASSSDSTDTQYF. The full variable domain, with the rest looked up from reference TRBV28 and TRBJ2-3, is DVKVTQSSRYLVKRTGEKVFLECVQDMDHENMFWYRQDPGLGLRLIYFSYDVKMKEKGDIPEGYSVSREKKERFSLILESASTNQTSMYLCASSSDSTDTQYFGPGTRLTVL.

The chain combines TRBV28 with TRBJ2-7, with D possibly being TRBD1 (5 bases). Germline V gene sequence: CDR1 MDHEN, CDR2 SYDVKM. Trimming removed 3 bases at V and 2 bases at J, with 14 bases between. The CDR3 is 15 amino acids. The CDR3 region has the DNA TGTGCCAGCAGTTTGCGACAGACAAAAGCCTACGAGCAGTACTTC. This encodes CASSLRQTKAYEQYF.

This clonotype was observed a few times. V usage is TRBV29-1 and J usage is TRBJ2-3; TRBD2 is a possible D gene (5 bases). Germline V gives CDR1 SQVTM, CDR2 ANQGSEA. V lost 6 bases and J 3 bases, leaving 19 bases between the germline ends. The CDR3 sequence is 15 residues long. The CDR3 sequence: CSVVWDRGSTDTQYF. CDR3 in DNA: TGCAGCGTCGTGTGGGATCGGGGATCGACAGATACGCAGTATTTT.

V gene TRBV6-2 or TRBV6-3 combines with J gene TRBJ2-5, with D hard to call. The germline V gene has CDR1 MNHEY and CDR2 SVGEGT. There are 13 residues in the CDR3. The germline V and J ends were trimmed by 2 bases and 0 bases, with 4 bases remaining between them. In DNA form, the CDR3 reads TGTGCCAGCAGTTACCGGTACCAAGAGACCCAGTACTTC. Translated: CASSYRYQETQYF.

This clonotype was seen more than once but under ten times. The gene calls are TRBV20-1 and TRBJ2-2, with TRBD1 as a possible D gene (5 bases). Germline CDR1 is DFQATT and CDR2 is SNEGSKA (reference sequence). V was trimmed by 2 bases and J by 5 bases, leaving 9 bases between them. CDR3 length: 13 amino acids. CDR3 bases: TGCAGTGCTAGACTGCAGGGTACCGGGGAGCTGTTTTTT. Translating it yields CSARLQGTGELFF.

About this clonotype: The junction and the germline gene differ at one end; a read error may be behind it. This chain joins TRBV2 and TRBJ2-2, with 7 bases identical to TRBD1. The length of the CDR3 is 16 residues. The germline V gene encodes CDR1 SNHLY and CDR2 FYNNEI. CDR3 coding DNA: TGTACCAGCGCCTCCGCTAGGGGGCTTTACACCGGGGAGCTGTTTTTT. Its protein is CTSASARGLYTGELFF.

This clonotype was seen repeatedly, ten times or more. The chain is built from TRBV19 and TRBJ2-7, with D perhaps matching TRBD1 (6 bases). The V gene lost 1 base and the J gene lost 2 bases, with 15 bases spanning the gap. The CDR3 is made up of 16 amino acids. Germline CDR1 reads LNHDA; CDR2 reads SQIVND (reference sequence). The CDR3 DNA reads TGTGCCAGTAGTATAGGCATCCGGCAGGGGACCTACGAGCAGTACTTC. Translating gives CASSIGIRQGTYEQYF.

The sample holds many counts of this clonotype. The CDR3, as DNA: TGCAGCGTTGAAACTAGCGGGAGTACGCAGTTCTTC. Its translation is CSVETSGSTQFF. The rearrangement joins TRBV29-1 to TRBJ2-1, with 11 nucleotides matching TRBD2. This CDR3 is 12 amino acids long. Looked up from germline, CDR1 is SQVTM and CDR2 is ANQGSEA. The V and J ends lost 2 bases and 12 bases, in that order; junction bases with no gene match: 3.

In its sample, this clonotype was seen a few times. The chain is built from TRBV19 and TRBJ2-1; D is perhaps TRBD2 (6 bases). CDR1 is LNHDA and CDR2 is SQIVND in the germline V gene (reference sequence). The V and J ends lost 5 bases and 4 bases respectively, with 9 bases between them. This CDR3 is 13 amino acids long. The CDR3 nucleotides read TGTGCCAGTAGTCCGGGGACTTACAATGAGCAGTTCTTC. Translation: CASSPGTYNEQFF.

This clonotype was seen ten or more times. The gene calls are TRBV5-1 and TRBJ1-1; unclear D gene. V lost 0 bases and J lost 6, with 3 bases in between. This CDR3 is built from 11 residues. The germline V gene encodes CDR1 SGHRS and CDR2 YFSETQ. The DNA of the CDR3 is TGCGCCAGCAGCTTGGATGCTGAAGCTTTCTTT. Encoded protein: CASSLDAEAFF.

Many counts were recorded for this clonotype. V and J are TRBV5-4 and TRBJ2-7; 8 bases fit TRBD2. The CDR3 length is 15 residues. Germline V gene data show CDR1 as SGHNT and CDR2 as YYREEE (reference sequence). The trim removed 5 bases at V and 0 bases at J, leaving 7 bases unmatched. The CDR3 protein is CASSRAGVSSYEQYF. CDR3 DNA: TGTGCCAGCAGTAGAGCGGGAGTTTCCTCCTACGAGCAGTACTTC.

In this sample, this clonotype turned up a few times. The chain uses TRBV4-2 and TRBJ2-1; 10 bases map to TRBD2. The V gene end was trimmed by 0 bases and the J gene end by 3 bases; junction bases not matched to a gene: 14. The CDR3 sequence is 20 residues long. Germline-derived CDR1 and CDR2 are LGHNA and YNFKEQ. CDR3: CASSQDWTSGPRGGYNEQFF. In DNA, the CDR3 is TGTGCCAGCAGCCAAGATTGGACTAGCGGACCCCGCGGGGGCTACAATGAGCAGTTCTTC.

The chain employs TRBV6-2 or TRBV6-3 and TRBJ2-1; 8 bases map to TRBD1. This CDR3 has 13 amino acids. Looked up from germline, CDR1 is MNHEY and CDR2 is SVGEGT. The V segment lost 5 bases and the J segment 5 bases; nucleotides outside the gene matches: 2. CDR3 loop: CASSNRGDNEQFF. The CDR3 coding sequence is TGTGCCAGCAGTAACAGGGGGGACAATGAGCAGTTCTTC.

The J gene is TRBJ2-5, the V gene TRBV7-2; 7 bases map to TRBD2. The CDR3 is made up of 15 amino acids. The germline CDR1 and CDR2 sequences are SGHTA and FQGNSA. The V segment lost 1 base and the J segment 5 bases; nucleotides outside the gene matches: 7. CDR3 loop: CASSLDGGRTETQYF. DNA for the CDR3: TGTGCCAGCAGCTTAGATGGCGGGAGAACTGAGACCCAGTACTTC.

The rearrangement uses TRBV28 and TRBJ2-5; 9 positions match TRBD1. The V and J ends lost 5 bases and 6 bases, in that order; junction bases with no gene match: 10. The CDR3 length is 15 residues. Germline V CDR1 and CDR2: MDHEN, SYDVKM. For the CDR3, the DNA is TGTGCCAGCAGTGGTCGGGGACAGGGTTTGAAGACCCAGTACTTC. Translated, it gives CASSGRGQGLKTQYF.

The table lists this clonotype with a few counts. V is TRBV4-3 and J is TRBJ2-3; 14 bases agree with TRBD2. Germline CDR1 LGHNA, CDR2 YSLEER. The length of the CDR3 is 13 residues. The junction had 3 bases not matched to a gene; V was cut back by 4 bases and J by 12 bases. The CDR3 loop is CASSLGLAGGQYF. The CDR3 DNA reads TGCGCCAGCAGCCTCGGACTAGCGGGAGGCCAGTATTTT.

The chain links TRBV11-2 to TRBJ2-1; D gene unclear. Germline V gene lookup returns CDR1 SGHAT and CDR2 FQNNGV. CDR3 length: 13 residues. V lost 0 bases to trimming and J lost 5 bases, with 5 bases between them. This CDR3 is CASSLELNNEQFF. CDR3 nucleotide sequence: TGTGCCAGCAGCTTAGAACTCAACAATGAGCAGTTCTTC.

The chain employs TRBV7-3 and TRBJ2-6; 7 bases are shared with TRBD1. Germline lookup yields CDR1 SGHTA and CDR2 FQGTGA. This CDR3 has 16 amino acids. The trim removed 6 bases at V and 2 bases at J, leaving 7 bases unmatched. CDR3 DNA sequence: TGTGCCAGCAGACCGACAGGGCCCACTGGGGCCAACGTCCTGACTTTC. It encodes CASRPTGPTGANVLTF.